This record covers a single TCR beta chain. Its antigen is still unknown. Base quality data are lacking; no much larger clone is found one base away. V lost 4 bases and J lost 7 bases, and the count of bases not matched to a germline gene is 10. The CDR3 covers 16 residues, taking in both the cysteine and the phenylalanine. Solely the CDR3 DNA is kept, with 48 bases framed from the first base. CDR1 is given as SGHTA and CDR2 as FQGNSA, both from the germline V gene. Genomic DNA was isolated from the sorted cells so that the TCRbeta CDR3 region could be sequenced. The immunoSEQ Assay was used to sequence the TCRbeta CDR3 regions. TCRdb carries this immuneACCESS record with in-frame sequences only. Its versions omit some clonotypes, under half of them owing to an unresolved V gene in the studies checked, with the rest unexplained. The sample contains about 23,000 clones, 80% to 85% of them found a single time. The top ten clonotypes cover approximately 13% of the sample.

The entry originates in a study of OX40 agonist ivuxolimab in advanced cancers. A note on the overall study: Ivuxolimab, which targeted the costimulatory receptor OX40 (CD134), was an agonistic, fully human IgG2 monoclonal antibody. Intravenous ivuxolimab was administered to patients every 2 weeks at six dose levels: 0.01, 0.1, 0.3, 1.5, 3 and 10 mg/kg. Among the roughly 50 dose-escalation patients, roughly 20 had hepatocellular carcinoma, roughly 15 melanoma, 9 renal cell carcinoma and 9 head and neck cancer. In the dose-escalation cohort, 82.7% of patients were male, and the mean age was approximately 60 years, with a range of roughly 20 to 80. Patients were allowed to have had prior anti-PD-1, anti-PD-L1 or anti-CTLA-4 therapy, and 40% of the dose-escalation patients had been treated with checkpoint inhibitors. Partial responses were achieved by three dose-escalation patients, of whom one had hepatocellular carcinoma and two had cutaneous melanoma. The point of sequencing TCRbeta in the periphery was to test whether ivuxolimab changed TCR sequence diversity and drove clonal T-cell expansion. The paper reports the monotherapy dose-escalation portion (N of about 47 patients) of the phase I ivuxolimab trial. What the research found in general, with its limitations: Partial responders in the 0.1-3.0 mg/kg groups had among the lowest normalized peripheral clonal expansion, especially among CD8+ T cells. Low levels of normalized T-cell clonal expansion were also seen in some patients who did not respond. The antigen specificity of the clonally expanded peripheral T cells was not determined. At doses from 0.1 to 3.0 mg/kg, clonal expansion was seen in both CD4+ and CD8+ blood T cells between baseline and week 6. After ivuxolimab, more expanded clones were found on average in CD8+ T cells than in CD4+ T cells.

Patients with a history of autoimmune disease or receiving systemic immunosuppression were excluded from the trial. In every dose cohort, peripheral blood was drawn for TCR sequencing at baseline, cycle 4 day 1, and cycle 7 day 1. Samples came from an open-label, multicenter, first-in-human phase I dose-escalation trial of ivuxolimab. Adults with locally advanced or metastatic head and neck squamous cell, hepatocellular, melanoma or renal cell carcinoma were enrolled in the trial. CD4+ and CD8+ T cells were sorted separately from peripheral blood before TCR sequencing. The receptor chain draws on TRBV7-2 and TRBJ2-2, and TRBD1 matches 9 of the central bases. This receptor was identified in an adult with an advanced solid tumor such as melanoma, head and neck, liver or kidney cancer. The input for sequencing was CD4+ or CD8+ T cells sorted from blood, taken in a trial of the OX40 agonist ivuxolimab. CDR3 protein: CASSSDRDRVIGELFF. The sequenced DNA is TGTGCCAGCAGCTCAGACCGGGACAGGGTGATCGGGGAGCTGTTTTTT.